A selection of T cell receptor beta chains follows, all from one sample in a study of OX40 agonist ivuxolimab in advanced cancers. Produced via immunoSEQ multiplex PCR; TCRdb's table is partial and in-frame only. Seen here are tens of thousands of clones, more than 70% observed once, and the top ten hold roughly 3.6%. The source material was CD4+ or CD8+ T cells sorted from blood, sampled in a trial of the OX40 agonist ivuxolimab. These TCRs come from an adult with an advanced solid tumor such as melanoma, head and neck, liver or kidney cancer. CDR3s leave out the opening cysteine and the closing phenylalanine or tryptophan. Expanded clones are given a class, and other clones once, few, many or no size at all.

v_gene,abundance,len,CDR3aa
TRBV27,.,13,ASSSRLAGTYEQY
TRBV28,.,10,ASSLLGDEQY
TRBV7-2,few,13,ASSLSGSSYNEQF
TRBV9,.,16,ASSPRTRGLASSNEQF
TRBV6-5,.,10,ASRLQGDEQF
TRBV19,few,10,ASSISRFEQF
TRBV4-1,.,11,ASSQGTGVEQF
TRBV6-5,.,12,ASSYVRSNQPQH
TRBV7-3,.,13,ASSQAGGNADTQY
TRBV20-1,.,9,SASWYHEQY
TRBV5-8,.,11,ASSLGGEETQY
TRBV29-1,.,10,SAGSDPYEQF
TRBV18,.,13,ASSSNGGDRSEAF
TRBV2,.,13,ASSEKSTGANVLT
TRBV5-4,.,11,ASSGTGDNEQF
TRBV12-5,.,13,ASGSGLLLTDTQY
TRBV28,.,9,ASSLDYGYT
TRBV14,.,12,ASSQGRGANVLT
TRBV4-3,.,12,ASSQSRGVDEQY
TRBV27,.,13,ASRRGWASYNEQF
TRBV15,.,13,ATSRDRVRGEKLF
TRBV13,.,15,ASSLDRGDSGANVLT
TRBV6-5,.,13,ASSYTHRPGNTIY
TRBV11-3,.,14,ASSLEATSGTDTQY
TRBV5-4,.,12,ASSSPQAGGKQF
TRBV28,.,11,ASTLWGSYEQY
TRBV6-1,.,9,ASSRNTEAF
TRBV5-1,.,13,ASSPEGARWDEQY
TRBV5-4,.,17,ASSFATSGRAGNTGELF
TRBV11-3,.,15,ASSRWDWRENPYEQY
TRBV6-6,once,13,ASREFVSWGTEAF
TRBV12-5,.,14,ASGLVLGARDQPQH
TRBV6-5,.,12,AISEQQAYYEQY
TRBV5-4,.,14,ASSLDGGGSGNTIY
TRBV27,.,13,ASSRDKGSGSPLH
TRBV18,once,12,ASSPYTSGGEQY
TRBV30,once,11,AWSGGLHVTQY
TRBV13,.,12,ASSLDRGKETQY
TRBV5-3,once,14,ARSFPLNCGQETQY
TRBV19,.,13,ASSSSGTVVGIQY
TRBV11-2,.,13,ASSLVVGWSYEQY
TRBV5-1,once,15,ASSGNPTGGRNEKLF
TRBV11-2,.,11,ASSWTSTDTQY
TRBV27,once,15,ASSPVKGSGRGDTQY
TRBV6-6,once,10,ASLKVNYGYT
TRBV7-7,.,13,ASSLGAGPEETQY
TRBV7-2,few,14,ASSLGTGRASYEQY
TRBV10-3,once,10,AISERTGELF
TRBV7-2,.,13,ASSRTSGSSDTQY
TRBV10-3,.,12,ATGRRGTDNEQF